Sequencing of this TCR beta chain was carried out in a study of T cells in Graves' hyperthyroidism and ophthalmopathy. This clonotype was recorded at least ten times. Its antigen is unidentified. The V gene lost 2 bases and the J gene lost 7 bases, with 7 bases spanning the gap. The CDR3 loop spans 12 amino acids. The germline V gene encodes CDR1 SGHAT and CDR2 FQNNGV. Broader study findings: Researchers report that a 13 V-J model separated ophthalmopathy from stable hyperthyroidism. Most expanded thyroid clonotypes above 0.001 also appeared in blood.

RNA transcripts were the template for amplifying TCR beta CDR3 regions. The TCR CDR3 first-round RT-PCR relied on the HTBI primer set. TCRdb passed the multiplex PCR reads through MiXCR, listing each CDR3 protein once. The sample has 250,000 to 300,000 distinct CDR3 sequences, more than 14% seen once. Sequencing was carried out using blood. This chain uses TRBV11-2 with TRBJ2-3; no clear D. The clonotype originates from a woman aged 35 to 49 with Graves' hyperthyroidism that later progressed to Graves' ophthalmopathy. CDR3 in DNA: TGTGCCAGCAGCTTAACTTTTAATACGCAGTATTTT. Its protein is CASSLTFNTQYF.